The entry below describes one T cell receptor beta chain. The antigen remains unidentified. Deletions cut 2 bases from V and 5 bases from J, with 12 bases between. The CDR3 runs to 13 residues. Germline CDR1 SQVTM, CDR2 ANQGSEA. A second roughly 7 to 11 cycle PCR used barcoded and J-beta primers. A template-switch adaptor with 12 random nucleotides tagged each cDNA molecule. Each CDR3 protein is one row after TCRdb ran MiXCR on the 5' RACE reads. The table lists around 1.7 million distinct CDR3 sequences, 28% of them singletons. This sample is drawn from a study of blood T cells in healthy people across ages. Study-level findings and limits: Long-lived donors exceeded aged donors in naive CD4+ cells and diversity. There was no known CMV status for donors, so expanded clonotype changes were possibly confounded.

Specimen: blood. The V gene is TRBV29-1, the J gene TRBJ1-1; D unclear. The TCR originated in a woman aged 25 to 39 in good health. CDR3 bases: TGCAGCGTTGAACGGGCAGGAGGAACTGAAGCTTTCTTT. Translation gives CSVERAGGTEAFF.